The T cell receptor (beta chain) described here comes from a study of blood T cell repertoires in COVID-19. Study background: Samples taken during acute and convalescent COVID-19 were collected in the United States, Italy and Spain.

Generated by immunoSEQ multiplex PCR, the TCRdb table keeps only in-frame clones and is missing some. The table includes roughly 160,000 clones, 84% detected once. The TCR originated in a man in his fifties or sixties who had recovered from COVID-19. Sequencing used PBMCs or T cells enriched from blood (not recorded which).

CDR3 nucleotide sequence: TGTGCCAGCAGCCAAGAGGTCAGGTCTTCTGGAAACACCATATATTTT. Protein: CASSQEVRSSGNTIYF. The V gene is TRBV4-2, the J gene TRBJ1-3; D ambiguous. Germline CDR1 reads LGHNA; CDR2 reads YNFKEQ. The CDR3 has 16 amino acids. The ends were cut back, 0 bases at V and 1 base at J, with 10 bases in the middle.